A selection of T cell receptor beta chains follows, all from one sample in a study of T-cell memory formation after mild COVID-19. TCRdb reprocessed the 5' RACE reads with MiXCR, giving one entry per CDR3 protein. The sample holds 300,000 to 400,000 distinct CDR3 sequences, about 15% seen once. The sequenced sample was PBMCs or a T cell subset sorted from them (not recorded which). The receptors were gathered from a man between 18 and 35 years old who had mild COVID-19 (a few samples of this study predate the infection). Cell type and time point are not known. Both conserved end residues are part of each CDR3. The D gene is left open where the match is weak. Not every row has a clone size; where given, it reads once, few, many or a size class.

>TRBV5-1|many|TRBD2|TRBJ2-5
TGCGCCAGCAGCTTTGCGGGGGAAGAGACCCAGTACTTC
CASSFAGEETQYF
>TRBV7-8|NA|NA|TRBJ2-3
TGTGCCAGCAGCTTAGATCAACTGGACTATAACTTT
CASSLDQLDYNF
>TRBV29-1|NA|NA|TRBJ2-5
TGCAGCCATCACGGGGAGACCCAGTACTTC
CSHHGETQYF
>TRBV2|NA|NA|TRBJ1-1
TGTGCCAGCGCGGGGAGGGCCGGCACTGAAGCTTTCTTT
CASAGRAGTEAFF
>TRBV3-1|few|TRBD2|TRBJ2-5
TGTGCCAGCAGCCCCCTAGCAGCGGGGGGAGTAGAGACCCAGTACTTC
CASSPLAAGGVETQYF
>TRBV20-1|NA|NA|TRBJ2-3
TGCAGTGCTGTCGACGCTAGCACAGATACGCAGTATTTT
CSAVDASTDTQYF
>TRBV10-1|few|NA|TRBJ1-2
TGCGCCAGCAGCGGCTCGGGGGTAGGCTATGGCTACACCTTC
CASSGSGVGYGYTF
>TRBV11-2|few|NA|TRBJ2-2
TGTGCCAGCAGCTTAGCCAGGAACACCGGGGAGCTGTTTTTT
CASSLARNTGELFF
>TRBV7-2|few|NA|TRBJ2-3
TGTGCCAGCAGCTTATTAACCCGAACAGATACGCAGTATTTT
CASSLLTRTDTQYF
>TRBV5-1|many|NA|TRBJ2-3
TGCGCCAGCAGCCAAATGCGTCACTTCACAGATACGCAGTATTTT
CASSQMRHFTDTQYF
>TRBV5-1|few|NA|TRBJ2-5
TGCGCCAGCAGCTCCAACGCAGGGGGGCTTTCCCAAGAGACCCAGTACTTC
CASSSNAGGLSQETQYF
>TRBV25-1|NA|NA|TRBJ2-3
TGTGCCAGCGCTCGGGACTCAGATACGCAGTATTTT
CASARDSDTQYF
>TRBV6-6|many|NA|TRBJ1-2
TGTGCCAGCAGTTACCTGGACGGAGCTAACTATGGCTACACCTTC
CASSYLDGANYGYTF
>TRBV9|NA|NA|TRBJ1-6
TGTGCCAGCAGCGTAGGGAGGCAGGGTGTCGGACCCCTCCACTTT
CASSVGRQGVGPLHF
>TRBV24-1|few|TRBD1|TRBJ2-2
TGTGCCACCAGTGACCCTGGGACAGGGGGAACCGGGGAGCTGTTTTTT
CATSDPGTGGTGELFF
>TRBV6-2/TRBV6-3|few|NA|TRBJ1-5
TGTGCCAGCACCCCGCCGGGAAGCAATCAGCCCCAGCATTTT
CASTPPGSNQPQHF
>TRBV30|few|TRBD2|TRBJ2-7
TGTGCCTGGAGTGACCGGCTAGCGGGGGCCGGGAGGGGGGAGCAGTACTTC
CAWSDRLAGAGRGEQYF
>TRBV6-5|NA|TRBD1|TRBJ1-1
TGTGCCAGCAGTACAGGGGGCGCGGGGAACACTGAAGCTTTCTTT
CASSTGGAGNTEAFF
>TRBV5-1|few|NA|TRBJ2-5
TGCGCCAGCAGCCAGGCTGGATACGGAGAGACCCAGTACTTC
CASSQAGYGETQYF
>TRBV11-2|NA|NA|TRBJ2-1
TGTGCCAGCAGCTTATGGAGGGGCCAGGGCAATGAGCAGTTCTTC
CASSLWRGQGNEQFF
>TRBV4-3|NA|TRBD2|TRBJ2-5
TGCGCCAGCAGCCCGACTAGCTCTGAGACCCAGTACTTC
CASSPTSSETQYF
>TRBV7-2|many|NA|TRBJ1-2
TGTGCCAGCAGCTTAGGGGAGGGGGGAAGGTATGGCTACACCTTC
CASSLGEGGRYGYTF
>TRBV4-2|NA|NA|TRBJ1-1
TGTGCCAGCAGCCAAGGTAGTGTCATGAACACTGAAGCTTTCTTT
CASSQGSVMNTEAFF
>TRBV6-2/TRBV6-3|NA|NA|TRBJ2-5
TGTGCCAGCAGTTCCTTCGAGACCCAGTACTTC
CASSSFETQYF
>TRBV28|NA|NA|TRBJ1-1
TGTGCCAGCAGGAGAGAAGTGAATGCTTTCTTT
CASRREVNAFF
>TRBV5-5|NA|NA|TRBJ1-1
TGTGCCAGCTTGAGGGCAGGTGAAGCTTTCTTT
CASLRAGEAFF
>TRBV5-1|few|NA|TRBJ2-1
TGCGCCAGCAGCTATGACCCTCGGAGCTCCTACAATGAGCAGTTCTTC
CASSYDPRSSYNEQFF
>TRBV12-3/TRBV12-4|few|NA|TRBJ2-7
TGTGCCAGCAGTCATACTGGGGGCCCTACCTACGAGCAGTACTTC
CASSHTGGPTYEQYF
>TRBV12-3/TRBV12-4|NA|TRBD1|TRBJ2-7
TGTGCCAGCAGTGACAAAGGGGGCCGGGAGCAGTACTTC
CASSDKGGREQYF
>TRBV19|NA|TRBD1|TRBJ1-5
TGTGCCAGTACCTGGGACAGGGTCGATAATCAGCCCCAGCATTTT
CASTWDRVDNQPQHF
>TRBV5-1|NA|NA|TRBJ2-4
TGCGCCAGCAGCTTGGCGGGGGGCACCGAAACACTAGCCAAAAACATTCAGTACTTC
CASSLAGGTETLAKNIQYF
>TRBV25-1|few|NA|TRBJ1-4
TGTGCCAGCGGGGAGAGAAAACTGTTTTTT
CASGERKLFF
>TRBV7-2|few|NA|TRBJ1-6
TGTGCCAGCAGCCCGGAAAGGACAGATTCACCCCTCCACTTT
CASSPERTDSPLHF
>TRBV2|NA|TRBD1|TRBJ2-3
TGTGCCAGCAGTGTACGGCAGGGGGGCACAGATACGCAGTATTTT
CASSVRQGGTDTQYF
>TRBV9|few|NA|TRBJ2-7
TGTGCCAGCAGCCCACACGTCCCCAGGTCCTACGAGCAGTACTTC
CASSPHVPRSYEQYF
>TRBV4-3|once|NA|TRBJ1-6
TGCGCCAGCAGCCAACGAGGGATTTCACCCCTCCACTTT
CASSQRGISPLHF
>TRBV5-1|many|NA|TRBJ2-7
TGCGCCAGCAGCCCCTATGACGTTTCTTCCTACGAGCAGTACTTC
CASSPYDVSSYEQYF
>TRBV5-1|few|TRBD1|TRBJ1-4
TGCGCCAGCAGCTTGGGCGGACAGGGGACCGGTGAAAAACTGTTTTTT
CASSLGGQGTGEKLFF
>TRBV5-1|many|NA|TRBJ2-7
TGCGCCAGCAGACACCCGCCGACAGCCTACGAGCAGTACTTC
CASRHPPTAYEQYF
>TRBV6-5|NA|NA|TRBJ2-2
TGTGCCAGCAGCTCGCCCGGTCGCCGGGACACCGCGAACACCGGGGAGCTGTTTTTT
CASSSPGRRDTANTGELFF
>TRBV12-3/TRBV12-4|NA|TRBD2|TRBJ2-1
TGTGCCAGCAGTTTTTCCAGCGGGGGTTCTTTTATCAATGAGCAGTTCTTC
CASSFSSGGSFINEQFF
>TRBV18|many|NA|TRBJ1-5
TGTGCCAGCTCACAACGGGGGGCAGTTCGTCAGCCCCAGCATTTT
CASSQRGAVRQPQHF
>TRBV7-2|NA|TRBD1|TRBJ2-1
TGTGCCAGCAGCACTTACAGGGGCGAGCAGTTCTTC
CASSTYRGEQFF
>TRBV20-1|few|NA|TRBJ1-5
TGCAGTGCTCTGCAGGGAACGGGACAGCCCCAGCATTTT
CSALQGTGQPQHF
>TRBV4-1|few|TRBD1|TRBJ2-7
TGCGCCAGCAGCCAGAGCAACAGAAGGGGGCCCTACGAGCAGTACTTC
CASSQSNRRGPYEQYF
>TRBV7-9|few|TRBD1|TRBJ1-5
TGTGCCAGCAGCCCGGGACAGCGGAGTCAGCCCCAGCATTTT
CASSPGQRSQPQHF
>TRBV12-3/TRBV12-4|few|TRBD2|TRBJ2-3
TGTGCCAGCAGTTTAACTAGCGGGGGGGCCTTCGCAGATACGCAGTATTTT
CASSLTSGGAFADTQYF